This entry lists 30 T cell receptor beta chains sequenced from one sample in a study of CD8 T cells in ankylosing spondylitis. TCRdb recomputed calls from the 5' RACE reads with MiXCR, one row per CDR3 protein. The sample lists around 300,000 distinct CDR3 sequences; approximately 15% were seen once. The sample comprised blood, either unsorted or a sorted T cell fraction (not recorded which). The receptors shown here come from a male donor with ankylosing spondylitis or in good health (not recorded which).

This chain uses TRBV29-1 with TRBJ2-3, with TRBD1 identical over 8 bases. CDR1 is SQVTM, CDR2 ANQGSEA, per germline. The CDR3 sequence is 13 residues long. The J segment lost 6 bases and the V segment lost 4 bases, leaving 6 bases of the junction unmatched. Here the CDR3 DNA reads TGCAGCGTTGGGTTGAACAGGGGGGATACGCAGTATTTT. Protein sequence: CSVGLNRGDTQYF.

The V gene is TRBV5-1, the J gene TRBJ2-7; tentatively, D is TRBD2 (6 bases). This CDR3 has 14 amino acids. In germline, CDR1 is SGHRS, CDR2 YFSETQ. V was shortened by 4 bases and J by 7 bases, with 18 bases between the two germline ends. The CDR3 loop reads CASSLSPGVNEQYF. Here the CDR3 DNA reads TGCGCCAGCAGCCTTAGCCCGGGGGTGAATGAGCAGTACTTC.

The rearrangement joins TRBV20-1 to TRBJ2-2, with TRBD2 as a possible D gene (5 bases). The CDR3 spans 14 residues. V was pared by 3 bases and J by 0 bases, with 8 bases between. The germline CDR1 and CDR2 sequences are DFQATT and SNEGSKA (reference sequence). DNA of the CDR3: TGCAGTGCTAGCGGGGTAGCGAACACCGGGGAGCTGTTTTTT. Its protein product is CSASGVANTGELFF.

The chain has TRBV5-1 and TRBJ2-7; D is uncertain. Germline V gene sequence: CDR1 SGHRS, CDR2 YFSETQ. This CDR3 has 14 amino acids. V dropped 0 bases and J dropped 2 bases, with 9 bases sitting between them. The CDR3 is CASSLVGSAYEQYF. The DNA of the CDR3 is TGCGCCAGCAGCTTGGTCGGTTCTGCCTACGAGCAGTACTTC.

The chain uses TRBV15 and TRBJ2-5; possible D gene TRBD2, 5 bases. V lost 3 bases to trimming and J lost 3 bases, with 14 bases between them. The CDR3 totals 15 residues. Germline V gene sequence: CDR1 LNHNV, CDR2 YYDKDF (reference sequence). The CDR3 loop reads CATSSSPNGEETQYF. DNA for the CDR3: TGTGCCACCAGCAGCTCCCCGAACGGGGAAGAGACCCAGTACTTC.

This clonotype has ten or more counts. This sequence joins TRBV12-3 or TRBV12-4 and TRBJ1-5; D gene ambiguous. CDR3 length: 14 amino acids. Trimming removed 4 bases at V and 0 bases at J, with 7 bases between. CDR3 loop: CASSWPSSNQPQHF. CDR3 in DNA: TGTGCCAGCAGTTGGCCGTCTAGCAATCAGCCCCAGCATTTT.

The genes are TRBV28 and TRBJ1-5, with D tentatively TRBD1 (6 bases). V was clipped by 5 bases and J by 2 bases, with 16 bases between them. Germline V lookup: CDR1 MDHEN, CDR2 SYDVKM. The CDR3 contains 16 residues. Here the CDR3 reads CASSPAGEGGNQPQHF. The CDR3 nucleotides read TGTGCCAGCAGTCCGGCAGGGGAAGGAGGCAATCAGCCCCAGCATTTT.

The V and J genes are TRBV11-2 and TRBJ2-7; D perhaps matches TRBD1 (6 bases). CDR1 and CDR2 (germline): SGHAT, FQNNGV. V was pared by 3 bases and J by 3 bases, with 12 bases between. The CDR3 runs to 14 residues. In DNA form, the CDR3 reads TGTGCCAGCAGCTTCGAGGGGGAAATCTACGAGCAGTACTTC. The encoded protein is CASSFEGEIYEQYF.

The chain joins TRBV11-2 to TRBJ2-1; TRBD2 aligns across 14 bases. CDR3 length: 17 amino acids. Trimming took 5 bases from V and 4 from J; bases not matched to a gene: 7. Germline-derived CDR1 and CDR2 are SGHAT and FQNNGV. CDR3: CASSGGLAGGEYNEQFF. The CDR3 DNA is TGTGCCAGCAGCGGAGGACTAGCGGGGGGAGAGTACAATGAGCAGTTCTTC.

This clonotype was observed a handful of times. V and J are TRBV2 and TRBJ2-4; possible D gene TRBD1, 5 bases. V lost 10 bases, J lost 11 bases, and 24 bases lay in between. CDR1 and CDR2 (germline): SNHLY, FYNNEI. The CDR3 length is 14 residues. The CDR3 here is CATQAFLKTALQYF. The CDR3 DNA is TGTGCCACCCAGGCCTTCCTTAAGACAGCCCTTCAGTACTTC.

The chain carries TRBV12-3 or TRBV12-4 and TRBJ2-5; D is perhaps TRBD1 or TRBD2 (5 bases each). The CDR3 spans 15 residues. Trimming removed 3 bases from V and 5 bases from J, with 16 bases in between. The DNA for the CDR3 is TGTGCCAGCAGTTTGTCGGGACGGCTGAGGGAGACCCAGTACTTC. This encodes CASSLSGRLRETQYF.

CDR3 loop: CASSSSTGGGTEAFF. CDR3 in DNA: TGTGCCAGCAGTTCCTCGACAGGGGGAGGTACTGAAGCTTTCTTT. The rearrangement links TRBV6-2 or TRBV6-3 to TRBJ1-1; 9 bases map to TRBD1. Looked up from germline, CDR1 is MNHEY and CDR2 is SVGEGT. V was pared by 4 bases and J by 5 bases, with 8 bases of the junction left unmatched. The CDR3 totals 15 residues.

This clonotype has a handful of counts. The V gene is TRBV6-2 or TRBV6-3, the J gene TRBJ1-5; no clear D gene. The CDR3 spans 16 residues. The V gene's germline CDR1 is MNHEY and CDR2 SVGEGT. V was shortened by 6 bases and J by 4 bases, with 19 bases between the two germline ends. DNA for the CDR3: TGTGCCAGCAGCCCCGCCCGCACAGTCCTTAATCAGCCCCAGCATTTT. As protein: CASSPARTVLNQPQHF.

The chain has TRBV6-1 and TRBJ2-1, with 11 bases fitting TRBD2. Germline trimming cut 4 bases from V and 9 bases from J; bases unmatched to any gene: 8. Per the germline V gene, CDR1 is MNHNS and CDR2 is SASEGT. The CDR3 is made up of 15 amino acids. The CDR3 reads CASSATSGRGSEQFF. The CDR3 region has the DNA TGTGCCAGCAGTGCTACTAGCGGGAGAGGAAGTGAGCAGTTCTTC.

This clonotype appeared a few times. V usage is TRBV11-3 and J usage is TRBJ1-2, with D uncertain. Germline-derived CDR1 and CDR2 are SGHNT and YENEEA. This CDR3 has 15 amino acids. V was trimmed by 0 bases and J by 2 bases, leaving 10 bases between them. The DNA of the CDR3 is TGTGCCAGCAGCTTAGAGGCCAGACCAAACTATGGCTACACCTTC. This encodes CASSLEARPNYGYTF.

The chain uses TRBV20-1 and TRBJ1-1; no reliable D call. CDR3 length equals 12 residues. Germline-derived CDR1 and CDR2 are DFQATT and SNEGSKA (reference sequence). The germline V and J ends were trimmed by 2 bases and 1 base, with 5 bases remaining between them. The CDR3 DNA follows: TGCAGTGCTAGACGGGCGAACACTGAAGCTTTCTTT. As protein: CSARRANTEAFF.

The genes are TRBV5-6 and TRBJ2-7; D is uncertain. V lost 0 bases and J lost 3, with 16 bases in between. CDR1 and CDR2 (germline): SGHDT, YYEEEE. The CDR3 has 16 residues. The CDR3 coding sequence is TGTGCCAGCAGCTTGGATTTGGGCGACCTAGTCTACGAGCAGTACTTC. Translation: CASSLDLGDLVYEQYF.

This clonotype has a handful of counts. The rearrangement joins TRBV20-1 to TRBJ2-1; 13 nucleotides line up with TRBD2. V trimming: 5 bases; J trimming: 3 bases; junction bases outside the gene matches: 7. Germline V lookup: CDR1 DFQATT, CDR2 SNEGSKA (reference sequence). This CDR3 is built from 16 residues. This CDR3 reads CSAGGTSGTVYNEQFF. CDR3 DNA: TGCAGTGCTGGGGGGACTAGCGGGACCGTCTACAATGAGCAGTTCTTC.

The chain combines TRBV4-1 with TRBJ1-4; 8 nucleotides line up with TRBD1. The V and J ends lost 4 bases and 8 bases, in that order; junction bases with no gene match: 3. This CDR3 is 13 amino acids long. CDR1 and CDR2 (germline): MGHRA, YSYEKL. The CDR3 sequence: CASSRDRLEKLFF. The DNA of the CDR3 is TGCGCCAGCAGCCGGGACAGGCTGGAAAAACTGTTTTTT.

As DNA, the CDR3 is TGCGCCAGCAGCAACCCGGACAACTATGGCTACACCTTC. Translated, it gives CASSNPDNYGYTF. This chain links TRBV5-1 with TRBJ1-2; D remains ambiguous. Germline V gives CDR1 SGHRS, CDR2 YFSETQ. V gave up 4 bases and J gave up 2 bases, with 9 bases separating them. The CDR3 is made up of 13 amino acids.

V and J are TRBV12-3 or TRBV12-4 and TRBJ1-1; 8 bases align to TRBD1. J lost 4 bases, V lost 5 bases, and 9 bases had no gene match. This CDR3 comprises 15 residues. CDR3 DNA sequence: TGTGCCAGCAGTACCGGGACAGGCGTAAGCACTGAAGCTTTCTTT. Its protein product is CASSTGTGVSTEAFF.

The chain joins TRBV10-2 to TRBJ2-1; 9 bases match TRBD2. Trimming at V came to 2 bases and at J to 0 bases, leaving 2 bases not matched to a gene. Germline V CDR1 and CDR2: WSHSY, SAAADI. This CDR3 has 16 amino acids. The chain's CDR3 is CASSEAGGPSYNEQFF. As DNA, the CDR3 is TGCGCCAGCAGTGAGGCGGGAGGGCCCTCCTACAATGAGCAGTTCTTC.

This clonotype was observed at least ten times. The J gene is TRBJ1-4, the V gene TRBV10-3; D gene unclear. CDR1 is ENHRY and CDR2 is SYGVKD in the germline V gene. V was cut by 6 bases and J by 7 bases, with 12 bases left in between. The CDR3 covers 13 residues. The CDR3, as DNA: TGTGCCATCAGCAGGATAGAGACTGAAAAACTGTTTTTT. Translated: CAISRIETEKLFF.

This clonotype was seen more than once but under ten times. CDR3 in DNA: TGTGCCAGCAGCCCAAGGTGGGGGGCCCAGCATTTT. Protein: CASSPRWGAQHF. V usage is TRBV27 and J usage is TRBJ1-5; D may be TRBD1 (5 bases). The germline CDR1 and CDR2 sequences are MNHEY and SMNVEV (reference sequence). The germline V and J ends were trimmed by 6 bases and 11 bases, with 14 bases remaining between them. CDR3 length: 12 residues.

This clonotype was detected only a few times. J is TRBJ2-2 and V is TRBV6-5, with a possible D match to TRBD1 (6 bases). Trimming took off 0 bases at V and 7 bases at J, with 12 bases between the two ends. The CDR3 sequence is 15 residues long. Germline V gene sequence: CDR1 MNHEY, CDR2 SVGAGI. DNA for the CDR3: TGTGCCAGCAGTTACTCGGATAGGGGGAACGGGGAGCTGTTTTTT. Protein product: CASSYSDRGNGELFF.

This clonotype was observed many times. The J gene is TRBJ1-5, the V gene TRBV5-6; 7 nucleotides agree with TRBD1. With 0 bases clipped from V and 5 bases from J, the junction kept 2 bases outside the gene matches. The CDR3 length is 14 residues. Germline V gene lookup returns CDR1 SGHDT and CDR2 YYEEEE. For the CDR3, the DNA is TGTGCCAGCAGCTTGGGCACAGGGGATCAGCCCCAGCATTTT. It yields the protein CASSLGTGDQPQHF.

The J gene is TRBJ2-7, the V gene TRBV7-8; tentatively, D is TRBD2 (6 bases). The CDR3 length is 16 residues. From germline, CDR1 is SGHVS and CDR2 FQNEAQ. Between the trimmed V and J ends, which lost 5 bases and 2 bases, there was a span of 19 bases. CDR3 nucleotide sequence: TGTGCCAGCAGCCTAACCGGGGGTGGCCAGCCCTACGAGCAGTACTTC. It is translated as CASSLTGGGQPYEQYF.

V is TRBV24-1 and J is TRBJ2-1, with 9 bases aligning to TRBD2. The CDR3 is 17 amino acids. From germline, CDR1 is KGHDR and CDR2 SFDVKD. V lost 4 bases, J lost 6 bases, and 12 bases stayed unmatched. CDR3 amino acids: CATSDRDRAGGPNEQFF. In nucleotides, the CDR3 is TGTGCCACCAGTGACCGAGATAGGGCGGGAGGGCCCAATGAGCAGTTCTTC.

The chain carries TRBV20-1 and TRBJ2-3; D possibly corresponds to TRBD2 (6 bases). This CDR3 contains 12 residues. The germline V gene encodes CDR1 DFQATT and CDR2 SNEGSKA (reference sequence). Between the trimmed V and J ends, which lost 6 bases and 5 bases, there was a span of 12 bases. The CDR3 nucleotides read TGCAGTGCCCCTCTGGGGGGAGATACGCAGTATTTT. It translates to CSAPLGGDTQYF.

This clonotype was recorded a few times. This chain joins TRBV7-9 and TRBJ1-2; D is unclear. This CDR3 is 13 amino acids long. The germline V and J ends were trimmed by 4 bases and 8 bases, with 14 bases remaining between them. CDR1 and CDR2 (germline): SEHNR, FQNEAQ (reference sequence). DNA for the CDR3: TGTGCCAGCAGCTCGGACGTTGCAGGAGGCTACACCTTC. The encoded protein is CASSSDVAGGYTF.